What follows is one TCR beta chain and its context. The CDR3 extends over 15 amino acids. Germline assignment: CDR1 LGHNA and CDR2 YNFKEQ. Losses at the gene ends were 7 bases for V and 4 bases for J; bases not matched to a gene: 11. The data were obtained in a study of shared clonotypes between healthy human individuals. The authors split each subset's genomic DNA evenly across several immunoSEQ plates. For sorted subsets, roughly 200 ng DNA per replicate equaled approximately 30,000 T cell genomes. Clones were sequenced by immunoSEQ multiplex PCR, and TCRdb holds only the in-frame ones, with some missing. The sample consists of around 2,000,000 clones, about 95% of them appearing once. The naive CD8 subset, CD45RO-negative cells positively selected for CCR7, excluded terminally differentiated effector memory CD45RA+ cells. Donors, healthy HIV-negative adults, lacked recent acute infections or vaccinations. All donors were Caucasian adults living in Nashville, Tennessee.

This receptor was identified in a man younger than 35 in good health. The chain uses TRBV4-2 and TRBJ2-7, with 9 positions matching TRBD2. The material sequenced was naive CD8+ T cells sorted from blood. The CDR3: CASTPGSGGMYEQYF. In nucleotides, the CDR3 is TGTGCCAGCACCCCAGGAAGCGGGGGGATGTACGAGCAGTACTTC.